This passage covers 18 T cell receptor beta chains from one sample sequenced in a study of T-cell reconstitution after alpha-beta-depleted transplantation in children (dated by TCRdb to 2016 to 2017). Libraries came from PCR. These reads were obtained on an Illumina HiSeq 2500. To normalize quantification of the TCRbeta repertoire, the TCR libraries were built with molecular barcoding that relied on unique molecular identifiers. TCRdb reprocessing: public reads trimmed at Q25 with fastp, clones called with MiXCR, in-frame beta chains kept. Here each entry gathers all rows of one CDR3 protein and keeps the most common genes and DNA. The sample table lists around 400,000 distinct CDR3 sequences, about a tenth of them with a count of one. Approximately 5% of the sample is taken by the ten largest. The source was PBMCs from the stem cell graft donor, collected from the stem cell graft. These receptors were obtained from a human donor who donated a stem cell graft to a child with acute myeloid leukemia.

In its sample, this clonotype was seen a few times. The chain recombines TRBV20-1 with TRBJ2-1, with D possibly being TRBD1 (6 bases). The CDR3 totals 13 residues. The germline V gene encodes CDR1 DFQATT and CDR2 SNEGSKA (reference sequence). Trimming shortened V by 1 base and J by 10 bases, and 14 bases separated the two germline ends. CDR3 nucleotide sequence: TGCAGTGCTAGAGGGGGACAAGGGCTGGAGCAGTTCTTC. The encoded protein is CSARGGQGLEQFF.

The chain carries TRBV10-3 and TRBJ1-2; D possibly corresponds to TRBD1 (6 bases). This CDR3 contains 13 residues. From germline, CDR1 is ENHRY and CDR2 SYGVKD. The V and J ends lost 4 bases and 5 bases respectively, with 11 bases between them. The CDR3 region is CAISGTEGYGYTF. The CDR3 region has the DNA TGTGCCATCAGTGGGACAGAGGGGTATGGCTACACCTTC.

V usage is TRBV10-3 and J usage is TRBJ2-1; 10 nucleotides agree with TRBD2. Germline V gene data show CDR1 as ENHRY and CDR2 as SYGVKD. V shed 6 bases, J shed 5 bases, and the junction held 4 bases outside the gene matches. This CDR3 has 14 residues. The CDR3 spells CAIRGTSENNEQFF. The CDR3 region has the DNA TGTGCCATCAGGGGGACTAGCGAAAACAATGAGCAGTTCTTC.

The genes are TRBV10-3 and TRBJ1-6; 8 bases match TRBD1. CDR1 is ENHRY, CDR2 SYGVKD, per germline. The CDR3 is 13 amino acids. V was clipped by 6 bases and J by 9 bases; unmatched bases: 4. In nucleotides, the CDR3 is TGTGCCATCAGGGACAGGGCCGGTTCACCCCTCCACTTT. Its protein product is CAIRDRAGSPLHF.

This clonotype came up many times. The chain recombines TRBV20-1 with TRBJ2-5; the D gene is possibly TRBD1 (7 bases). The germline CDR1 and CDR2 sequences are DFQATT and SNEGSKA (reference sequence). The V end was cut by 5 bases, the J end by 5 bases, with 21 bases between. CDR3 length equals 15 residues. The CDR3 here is CSASSLTGTLETQYF. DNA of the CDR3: TGCAGTGCTTCAAGCTTGACAGGGACTTTGGAGACCCAGTACTTC.

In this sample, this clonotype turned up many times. In DNA, the CDR3 is TGCAGTGCCACAGGGGGACAGGGGCTGGATACGCAGTATTTT. Encoded protein: CSATGGQGLDTQYF. The genes are TRBV20-1 and TRBJ2-3; 10 bases map to TRBD1. Germline V gene lookup returns CDR1 DFQATT and CDR2 SNEGSKA (reference sequence). With V trimmed by 6 bases and J by 6 bases, 9 bases remained unmatched. The CDR3 extends over 14 amino acids.

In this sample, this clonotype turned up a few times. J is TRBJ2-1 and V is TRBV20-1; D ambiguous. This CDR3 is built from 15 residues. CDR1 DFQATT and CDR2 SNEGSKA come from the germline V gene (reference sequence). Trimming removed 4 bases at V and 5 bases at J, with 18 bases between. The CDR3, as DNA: TGCAGTGCTACCCTCGGACGCCTTCAAAACAATGAGCAGTTCTTC. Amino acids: CSATLGRLQNNEQFF.

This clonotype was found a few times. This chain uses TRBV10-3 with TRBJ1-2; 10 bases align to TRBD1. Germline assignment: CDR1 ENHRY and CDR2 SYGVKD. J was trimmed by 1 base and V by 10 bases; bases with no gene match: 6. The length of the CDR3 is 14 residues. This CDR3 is CATNGQGDNYGYTF. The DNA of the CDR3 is TGTGCCACTAATGGACAGGGGGATAACTATGGCTACACCTTC.

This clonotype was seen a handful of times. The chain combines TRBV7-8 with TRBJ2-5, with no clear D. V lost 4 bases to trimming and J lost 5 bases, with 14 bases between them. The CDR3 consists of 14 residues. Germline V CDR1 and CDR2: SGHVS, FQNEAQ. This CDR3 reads CASSSGSGRETQYF. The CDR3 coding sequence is TGTGCCAGCAGCTCCGGGTCAGGCCGGGAGACCCAGTACTTC.

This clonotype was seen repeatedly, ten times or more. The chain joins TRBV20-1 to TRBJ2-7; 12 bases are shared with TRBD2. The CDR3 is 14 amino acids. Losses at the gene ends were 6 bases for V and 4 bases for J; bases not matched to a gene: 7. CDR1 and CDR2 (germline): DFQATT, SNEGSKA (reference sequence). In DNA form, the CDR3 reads TGCAGTGCCGCCCGGGGGACTAGCGGGTACGAGCAGTACTTC. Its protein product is CSAARGTSGYEQYF.

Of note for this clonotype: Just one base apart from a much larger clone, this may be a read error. CDR3: CASSQEMRRRAVF. The CDR3 DNA follows: TGTGCCAGCAGCCAAGAAATGAGGCGGAGGGCAGTCTTC. The chain uses TRBV14 and TRBJ1-2; no clear D gene. The germline V gene has CDR1 SGHDN and CDR2 FVKESK. This CDR3 comprises 13 residues.

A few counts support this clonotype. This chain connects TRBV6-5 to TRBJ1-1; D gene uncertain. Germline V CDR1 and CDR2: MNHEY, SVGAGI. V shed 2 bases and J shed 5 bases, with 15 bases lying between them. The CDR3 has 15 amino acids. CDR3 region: CASSYDTDGATEAFF. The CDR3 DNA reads TGTGCCAGCAGTTACGACACCGACGGCGCAACTGAAGCTTTCTTT.

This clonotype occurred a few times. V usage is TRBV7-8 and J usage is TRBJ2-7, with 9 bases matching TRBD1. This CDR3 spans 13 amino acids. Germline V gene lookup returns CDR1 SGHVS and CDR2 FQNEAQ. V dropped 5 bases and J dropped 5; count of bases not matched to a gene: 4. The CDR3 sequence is CASSQDRGDEQYF. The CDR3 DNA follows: TGTGCCAGCAGCCAGGACAGGGGCGACGAGCAGTACTTC.

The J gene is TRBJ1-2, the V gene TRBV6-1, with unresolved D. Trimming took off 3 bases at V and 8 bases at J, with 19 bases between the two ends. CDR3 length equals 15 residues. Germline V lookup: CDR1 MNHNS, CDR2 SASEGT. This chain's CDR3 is CASSDRRAGSGGYTF. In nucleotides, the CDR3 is TGTGCCAGCAGTGACCGTAGGGCAGGTTCGGGCGGCTACACCTTC.

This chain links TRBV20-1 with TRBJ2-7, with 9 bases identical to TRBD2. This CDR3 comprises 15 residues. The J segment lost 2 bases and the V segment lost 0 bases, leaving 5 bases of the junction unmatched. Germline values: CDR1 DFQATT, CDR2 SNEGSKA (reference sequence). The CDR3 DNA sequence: TGCAGTGCTAGAGATAGCGGGAGTGGAACCTACGAGCAGTACTTC. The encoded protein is CSARDSGSGTYEQYF.

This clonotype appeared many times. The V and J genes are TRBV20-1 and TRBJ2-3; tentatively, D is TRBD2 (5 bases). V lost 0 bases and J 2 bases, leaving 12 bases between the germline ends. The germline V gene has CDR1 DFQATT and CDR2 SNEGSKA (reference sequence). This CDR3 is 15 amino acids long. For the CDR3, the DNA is TGCAGTGCTAGAGATCCTGCGCGGGCCACAGATACGCAGTATTTT. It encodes CSARDPARATDTQYF.

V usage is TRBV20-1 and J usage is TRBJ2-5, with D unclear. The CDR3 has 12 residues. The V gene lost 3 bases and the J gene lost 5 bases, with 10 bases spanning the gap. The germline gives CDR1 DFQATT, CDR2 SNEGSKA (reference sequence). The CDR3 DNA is TGCAGTGCTAGTTCGGTAGGGGAGACCCAGTACTTC. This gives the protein CSASSVGETQYF.

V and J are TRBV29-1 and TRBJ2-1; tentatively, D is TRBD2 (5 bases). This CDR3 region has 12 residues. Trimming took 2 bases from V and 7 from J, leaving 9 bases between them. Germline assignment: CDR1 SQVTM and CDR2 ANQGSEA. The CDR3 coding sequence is TGCAGCGTTGAACCCCGGGGTAATGAGCAGTTCTTC. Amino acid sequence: CSVEPRGNEQFF.